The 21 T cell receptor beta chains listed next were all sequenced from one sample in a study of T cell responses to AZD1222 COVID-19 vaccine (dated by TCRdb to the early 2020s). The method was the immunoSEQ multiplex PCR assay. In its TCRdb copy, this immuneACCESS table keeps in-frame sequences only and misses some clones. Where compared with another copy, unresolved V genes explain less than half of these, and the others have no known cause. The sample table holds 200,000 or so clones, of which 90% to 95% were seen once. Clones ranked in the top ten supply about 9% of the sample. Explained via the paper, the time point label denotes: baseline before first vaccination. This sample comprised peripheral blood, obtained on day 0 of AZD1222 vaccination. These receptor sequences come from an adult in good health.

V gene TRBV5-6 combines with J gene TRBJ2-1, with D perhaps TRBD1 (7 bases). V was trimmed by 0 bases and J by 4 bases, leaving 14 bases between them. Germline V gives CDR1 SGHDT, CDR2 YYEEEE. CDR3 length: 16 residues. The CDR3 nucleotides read TGTGCCAGCAGCTTGGGCGGGACAGCAACGTACAATGAGCAGTTCTTC. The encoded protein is CASSLGGTATYNEQFF.

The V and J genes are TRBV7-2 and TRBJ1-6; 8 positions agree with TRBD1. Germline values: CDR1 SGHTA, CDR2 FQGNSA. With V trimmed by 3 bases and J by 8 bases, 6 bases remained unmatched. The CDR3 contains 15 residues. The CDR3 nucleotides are TGTGCCAGCAGCTTTTGGACAGGGCAAGATTCACCCCTCCACTTT. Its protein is CASSFWTGQDSPLHF.

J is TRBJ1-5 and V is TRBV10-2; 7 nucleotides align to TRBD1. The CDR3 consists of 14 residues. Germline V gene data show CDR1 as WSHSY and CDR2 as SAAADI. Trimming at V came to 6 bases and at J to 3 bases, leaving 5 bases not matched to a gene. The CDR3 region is CASRVDRVNQPQHF. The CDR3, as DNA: TGCGCCAGCAGGGTTGACAGGGTCAATCAGCCCCAGCATTTT.

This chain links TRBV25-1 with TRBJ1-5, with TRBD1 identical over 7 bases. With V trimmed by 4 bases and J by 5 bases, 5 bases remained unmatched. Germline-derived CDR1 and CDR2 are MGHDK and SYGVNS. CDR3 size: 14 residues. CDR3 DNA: TGTGCCAGCAGTGGACAGGGTTTATATCAGCCCCAGCATTTT. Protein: CASSGQGLYQPQHF.

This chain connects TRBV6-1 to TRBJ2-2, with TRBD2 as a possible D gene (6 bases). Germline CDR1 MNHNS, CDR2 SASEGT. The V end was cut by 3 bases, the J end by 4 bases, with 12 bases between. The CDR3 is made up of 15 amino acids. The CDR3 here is CASSDRWRGTGELFF. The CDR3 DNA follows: TGTGCCAGCAGTGACAGGTGGCGGGGCACCGGGGAGCTGTTTTTT.

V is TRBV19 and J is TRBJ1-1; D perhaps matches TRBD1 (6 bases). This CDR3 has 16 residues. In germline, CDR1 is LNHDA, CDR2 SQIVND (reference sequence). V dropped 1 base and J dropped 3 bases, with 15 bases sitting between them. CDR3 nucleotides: TGTGCCAGTAGTATAGCGGCGACAGGTGGCGACACTGAAGCTTTCTTT. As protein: CASSIAATGGDTEAFF.

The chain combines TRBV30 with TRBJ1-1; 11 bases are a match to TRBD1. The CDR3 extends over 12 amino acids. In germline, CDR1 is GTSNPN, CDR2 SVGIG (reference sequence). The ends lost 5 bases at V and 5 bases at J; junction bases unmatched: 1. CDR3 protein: CAWGTGGTEAFF. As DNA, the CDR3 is TGTGCCTGGGGGACAGGGGGGACTGAAGCTTTCTTT.

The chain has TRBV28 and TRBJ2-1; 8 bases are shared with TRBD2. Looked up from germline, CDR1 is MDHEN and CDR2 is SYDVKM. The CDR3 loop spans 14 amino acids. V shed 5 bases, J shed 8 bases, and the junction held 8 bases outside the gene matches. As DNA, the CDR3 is TGTGCCAGCAGTCCGGGAGCCGGGAGGGATGAGCAGTTCTTC. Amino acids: CASSPGAGRDEQFF.

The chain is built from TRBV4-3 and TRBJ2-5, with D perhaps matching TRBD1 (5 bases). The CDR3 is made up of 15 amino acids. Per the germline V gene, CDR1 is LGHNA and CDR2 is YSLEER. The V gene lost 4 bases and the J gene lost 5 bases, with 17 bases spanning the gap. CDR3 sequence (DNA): TGCGCCAGCAGCCTAGGACACTACTCAGGGGAGACCCAGTACTTC. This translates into CASSLGHYSGETQYF.

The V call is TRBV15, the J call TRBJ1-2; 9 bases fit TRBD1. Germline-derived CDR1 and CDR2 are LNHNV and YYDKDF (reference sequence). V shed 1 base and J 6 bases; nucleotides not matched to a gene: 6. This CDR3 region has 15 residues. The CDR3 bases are TGTGCCACCAGCAGAGTCGGGGACAGGGTGAATGGCTACACCTTC. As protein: CATSRVGDRVNGYTF.

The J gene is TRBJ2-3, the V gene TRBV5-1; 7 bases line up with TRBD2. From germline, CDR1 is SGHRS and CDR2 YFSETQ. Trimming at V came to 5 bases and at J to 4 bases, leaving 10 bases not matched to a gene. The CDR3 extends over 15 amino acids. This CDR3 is CASRSAGVTPDTQYF. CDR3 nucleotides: TGCGCCAGCAGGAGCGCGGGAGTGACACCAGATACGCAGTATTTT.

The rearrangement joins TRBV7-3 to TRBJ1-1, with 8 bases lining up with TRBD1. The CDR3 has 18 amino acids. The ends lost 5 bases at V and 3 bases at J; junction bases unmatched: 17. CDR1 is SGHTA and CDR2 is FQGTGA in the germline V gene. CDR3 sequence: CASSPTGLFTGGDTEAFF. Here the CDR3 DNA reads TGTGCCAGCAGCCCAACGGGCCTCTTTACAGGGGGTGACACTGAAGCTTTCTTT.

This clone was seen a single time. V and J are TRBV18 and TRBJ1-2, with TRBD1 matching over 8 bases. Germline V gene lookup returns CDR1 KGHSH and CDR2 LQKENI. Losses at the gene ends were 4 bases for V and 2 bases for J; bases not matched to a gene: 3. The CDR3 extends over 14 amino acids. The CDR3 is CASSLDRDNYGYTF. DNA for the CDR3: TGTGCCAGCTCACTGGACAGGGACAACTATGGCTACACCTTC.

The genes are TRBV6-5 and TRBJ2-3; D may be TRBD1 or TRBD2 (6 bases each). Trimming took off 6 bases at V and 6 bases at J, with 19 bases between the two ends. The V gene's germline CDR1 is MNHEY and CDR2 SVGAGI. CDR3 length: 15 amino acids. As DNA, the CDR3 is TGTGCCAGCAGCTCCTCGCGGGGTAGGGGGGATACGCAGTATTTT. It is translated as CASSSSRGRGDTQYF.

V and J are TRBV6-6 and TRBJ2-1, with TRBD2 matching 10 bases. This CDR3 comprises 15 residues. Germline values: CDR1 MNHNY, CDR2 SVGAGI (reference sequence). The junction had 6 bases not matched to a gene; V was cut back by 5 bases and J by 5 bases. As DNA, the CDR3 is TGTGCCAGCAGTCTAGCGGGGGCGCCAGACAATGAGCAGTTCTTC. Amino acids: CASSLAGAPDNEQFF.

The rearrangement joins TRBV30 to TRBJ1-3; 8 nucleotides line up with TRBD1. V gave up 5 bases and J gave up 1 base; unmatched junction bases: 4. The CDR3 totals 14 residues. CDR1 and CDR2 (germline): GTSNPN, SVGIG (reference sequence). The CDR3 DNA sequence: TGTGCCTGGGGGACAGGCCCATCTGGAAACACCATATATTTT. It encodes CAWGTGPSGNTIYF.

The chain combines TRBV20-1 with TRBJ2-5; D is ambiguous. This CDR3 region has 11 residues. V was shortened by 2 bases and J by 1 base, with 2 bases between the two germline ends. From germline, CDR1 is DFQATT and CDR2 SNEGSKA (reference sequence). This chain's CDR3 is CSARPQETQYF. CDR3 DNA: TGCAGTGCTAGACCCCAAGAGACCCAGTACTTC.

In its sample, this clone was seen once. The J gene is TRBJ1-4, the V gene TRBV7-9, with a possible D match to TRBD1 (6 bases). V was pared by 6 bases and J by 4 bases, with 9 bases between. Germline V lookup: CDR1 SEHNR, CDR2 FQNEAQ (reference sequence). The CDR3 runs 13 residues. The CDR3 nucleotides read TGTGCCAGCAGTCGGACAGTTAATGAAAAACTGTTTTTT. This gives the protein CASSRTVNEKLFF.

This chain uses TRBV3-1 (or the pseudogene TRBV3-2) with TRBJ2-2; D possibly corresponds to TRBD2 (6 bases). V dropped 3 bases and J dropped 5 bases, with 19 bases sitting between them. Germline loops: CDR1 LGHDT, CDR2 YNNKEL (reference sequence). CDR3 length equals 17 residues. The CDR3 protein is CASSQAATRKGTGELFF. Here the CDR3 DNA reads TGTGCCAGCAGCCAGGCTGCGACTAGAAAGGGGACCGGGGAGCTGTTTTTT.

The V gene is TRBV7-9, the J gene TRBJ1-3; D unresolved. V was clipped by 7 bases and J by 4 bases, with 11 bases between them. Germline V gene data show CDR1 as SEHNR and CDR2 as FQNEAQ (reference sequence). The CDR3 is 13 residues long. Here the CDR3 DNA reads TGTGCCAGCACCACCGGTGGGGGAAACACCATATATTTT. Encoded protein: CASTTGGGNTIYF.

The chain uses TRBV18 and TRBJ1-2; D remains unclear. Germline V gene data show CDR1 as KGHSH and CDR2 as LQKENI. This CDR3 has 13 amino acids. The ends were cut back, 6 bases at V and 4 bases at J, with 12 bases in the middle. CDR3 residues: CASSPGFGYGYTF. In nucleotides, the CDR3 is TGTGCCAGCTCGCCCGGGTTTGGCTATGGCTACACCTTC.